One sample yielded the 10 T cell receptor beta chains listed below, sequenced in a study of early stage breast cancer tumors (dated by TCRdb to about 2017). Libraries were constructed by the immunoSEQ multiplex PCR assay. TCRdb mirrors the immuneACCESS table, restricted to in-frame sequences. Some clones are absent from its copies; in checked studies, under half trace to an unresolved V gene, and the reason for the others is unknown. A total of about 72,000 clones appear in this sample, 79% of them only once. The top ten hold 3.5% of the sample. The sample consisted of blood. The receptors were sampled from a person in their sixties with breast cancer.

This clone has only one observation. The chain is built from TRBV5-1 and TRBJ2-5; no definite D call. There are 12 residues in the CDR3. The germline V gene encodes CDR1 SGHRS and CDR2 YFSETQ. The V and J ends lost 5 bases and 2 bases respectively, with 7 bases between them. The CDR3, as DNA: TGCGCCAGCAGGGACGGGCAAGAGACCCAGTACTTC. It translates to CASRDGQETQYF.

This sequence joins TRBV19 and TRBJ1-3, with no clear D. Between the trimmed V and J ends, which lost 3 bases and 0 bases, there was a span of 18 bases. CDR1 is LNHDA, CDR2 SQIVND, per germline (reference sequence). The CDR3 is 18 amino acids. As DNA, the CDR3 is TGTGCCAGTAGTATTTTTCGGGCCGCCAGAACCTCTGGAAACACCATATATTTT. Translated: CASSIFRAARTSGNTIYF.

The rearrangement uses TRBV5-4 and TRBJ2-3; unclear D gene. Germline lookup yields CDR1 SGHNT and CDR2 YYREEE (reference sequence). CDR3 length: 14 amino acids. V shed 0 bases and J shed 2 bases, with 7 bases lying between them. CDR3 sequence: CASSLVRYTDTQYF. CDR3 bases: TGTGCCAGCAGCTTGGTTAGATACACAGATACGCAGTATTTT.

This clone was counted a few times. The chain has TRBV11-2 and TRBJ1-2; 7 bases agree with TRBD1. This CDR3 is 14 amino acids long. Germline V lookup: CDR1 SGHAT, CDR2 FQNNGV. The trim removed 5 bases at V and 3 bases at J, leaving 6 bases unmatched. As DNA, the CDR3 is TGTGCCAGCAGCACCCCGGGACAGCACTATGGCTACACCTTC. This sequence encodes CASSTPGQHYGYTF.

The V gene is TRBV18, the J gene TRBJ1-2, with TRBD1 as a possible D gene (5 bases). V lost 3 bases, J lost 2 bases, and 13 bases lay in between. Germline V gene lookup returns CDR1 KGHSH and CDR2 LQKENI. This CDR3 comprises 15 residues. The CDR3 region is CASSPDQTDNYGYTF. CDR3 DNA sequence: TGTGCCAGCTCACCCGACCAGACAGACAACTATGGCTACACCTTC.

The chain recombines TRBV15 with TRBJ2-2; perhaps TRBD1 as D (5 bases). The ends were cut back, 0 bases at V and 4 bases at J, with 12 bases in the middle. Germline assignment: CDR1 LNHNV and CDR2 YYDKDF (reference sequence). The CDR3 has 16 residues. CDR3 DNA sequence: TGTGCCACCAGCAGAGATATCACCAGGGTCACCGGGGAGCTGTTTTTT. Translating gives CATSRDITRVTGELFF.

The chain has TRBV7-9 and TRBJ1-4; D is unclear. The CDR3 has 12 residues. V was pared by 4 bases and J by 4 bases, with 4 bases between. Looked up from germline, CDR1 is SEHNR and CDR2 is FQNEAQ (reference sequence). The CDR3 here is CASSYGNEKLFF. The DNA of the CDR3 is TGTGCCAGCAGCTATGGTAATGAAAAACTGTTTTTT.

CDR3 sequence (DNA): TGTGCCAGCAGCTTAGATCCCGGGACAACTCAGATTCAGTTCTTC. This codes for CASSLDPGTTQIQFF. This chain connects TRBV11-2 to TRBJ2-1; D is possibly TRBD1 (6 bases). The CDR3 is made up of 15 amino acids. V lost 0 bases to trimming and J lost 13 bases, with 19 bases between them. CDR1 and CDR2 from the germline V gene are SGHAT and FQNNGV. Combining the CDR3 with reference TRBV11-2 and TRBJ2-1 gives the whole variable domain EAGVAQSPRYKIIEKRQSVAFWCNPISGHATLYWYQQILGQGPKLLIQFQNNGVVDDSQLPKDRFSAERLKGVDSTLKIQPAKLEDSAVYLCASSLDPGTTQIQFFGPGTRLTVL.

This clone has only a few counts. The rearrangement links TRBV5-6 to TRBJ2-1; D assignment may be TRBD1 or TRBD2 (5 bases each). The germline V and J ends were trimmed by 3 bases and 9 bases, with 16 bases remaining between them. CDR3 length equals 14 residues. The germline gives CDR1 SGHDT, CDR2 YYEEEE. The CDR3 sequence is CASSSGTVATEQFF. CDR3 sequence (DNA): TGTGCCAGCAGCTCCGGGACCGTGGCGACTGAGCAGTTCTTC. Filled out from reference TRBV5-6 and TRBJ2-1, the complete variable domain reads DAGVTQSPTHLIKTRGQQVTLRCSPKSGHDTVSWYQQALGQGPQFIFQYYEEEERQRGNFPDRFSGHQFPNYSSELNVNALLLGDSALYLCASSSGTVATEQFFGPGTRLTVL.

In regard to this clone: This sample also contains other DNA sequences that code for the same CDR3. The V call is TRBV7-3, the J call TRBJ2-3; the D is unclear. Deletions cut 0 bases from V and 4 bases from J, with 8 bases between. CDR1 SGHTA and CDR2 FQGTGA come from the germline V gene. The CDR3 spans 14 residues. CDR3 coding DNA: TGTGCCAGCAGCTTAACAGGCGCCCCAGATACGCAGTATTTT. This codes for CASSLTGAPDTQYF. Supplemented by reference TRBV7-3 and TRBJ2-3, the full variable domain reads GAGVSQTPSNKVTEKGKYVELRCDPISGHTALYWYRQSLGQGPEFLIYFQGTGAADDSGLPNDRFFAVRPEGSVSTLKIQRTERGDSAVYLCASSLTGAPDTQYFGPGTRLTVL.